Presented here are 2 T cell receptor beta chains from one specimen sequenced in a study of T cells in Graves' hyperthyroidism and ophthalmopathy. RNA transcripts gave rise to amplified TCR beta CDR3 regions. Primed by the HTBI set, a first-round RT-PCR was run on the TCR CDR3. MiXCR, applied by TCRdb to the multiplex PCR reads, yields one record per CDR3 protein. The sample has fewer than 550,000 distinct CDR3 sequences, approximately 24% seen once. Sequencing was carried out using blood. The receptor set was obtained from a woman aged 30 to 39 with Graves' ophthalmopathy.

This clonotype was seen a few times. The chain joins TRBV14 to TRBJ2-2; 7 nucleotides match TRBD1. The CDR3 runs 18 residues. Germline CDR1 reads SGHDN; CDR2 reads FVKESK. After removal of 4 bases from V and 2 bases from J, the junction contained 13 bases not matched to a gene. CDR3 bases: TGTGCCAGCAGCCTCACGAGGGGGCTCCACACAAACACCGGGGAGCTGTTTTTT. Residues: CASSLTRGLHTNTGELFF. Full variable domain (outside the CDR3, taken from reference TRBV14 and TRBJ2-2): EAGVTQFPSHSVIEKGQTVTLRCDPISGHDNLYWYRRVMGKEIKFLLHFVKESKQDESGMPNNRFLAERTGGTYSTLKVQPAELEDSGVYFCASSLTRGLHTNTGELFFGEGSRLTVL.

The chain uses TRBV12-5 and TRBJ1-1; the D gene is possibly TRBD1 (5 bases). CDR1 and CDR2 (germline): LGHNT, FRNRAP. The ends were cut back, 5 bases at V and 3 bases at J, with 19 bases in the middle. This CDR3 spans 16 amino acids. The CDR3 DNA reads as TGTGCTAGTGGTCGCTGGGACGAGGCGGTGGACACTGAAGCTTTCTTT. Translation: CASGRWDEAVDTEAFF.